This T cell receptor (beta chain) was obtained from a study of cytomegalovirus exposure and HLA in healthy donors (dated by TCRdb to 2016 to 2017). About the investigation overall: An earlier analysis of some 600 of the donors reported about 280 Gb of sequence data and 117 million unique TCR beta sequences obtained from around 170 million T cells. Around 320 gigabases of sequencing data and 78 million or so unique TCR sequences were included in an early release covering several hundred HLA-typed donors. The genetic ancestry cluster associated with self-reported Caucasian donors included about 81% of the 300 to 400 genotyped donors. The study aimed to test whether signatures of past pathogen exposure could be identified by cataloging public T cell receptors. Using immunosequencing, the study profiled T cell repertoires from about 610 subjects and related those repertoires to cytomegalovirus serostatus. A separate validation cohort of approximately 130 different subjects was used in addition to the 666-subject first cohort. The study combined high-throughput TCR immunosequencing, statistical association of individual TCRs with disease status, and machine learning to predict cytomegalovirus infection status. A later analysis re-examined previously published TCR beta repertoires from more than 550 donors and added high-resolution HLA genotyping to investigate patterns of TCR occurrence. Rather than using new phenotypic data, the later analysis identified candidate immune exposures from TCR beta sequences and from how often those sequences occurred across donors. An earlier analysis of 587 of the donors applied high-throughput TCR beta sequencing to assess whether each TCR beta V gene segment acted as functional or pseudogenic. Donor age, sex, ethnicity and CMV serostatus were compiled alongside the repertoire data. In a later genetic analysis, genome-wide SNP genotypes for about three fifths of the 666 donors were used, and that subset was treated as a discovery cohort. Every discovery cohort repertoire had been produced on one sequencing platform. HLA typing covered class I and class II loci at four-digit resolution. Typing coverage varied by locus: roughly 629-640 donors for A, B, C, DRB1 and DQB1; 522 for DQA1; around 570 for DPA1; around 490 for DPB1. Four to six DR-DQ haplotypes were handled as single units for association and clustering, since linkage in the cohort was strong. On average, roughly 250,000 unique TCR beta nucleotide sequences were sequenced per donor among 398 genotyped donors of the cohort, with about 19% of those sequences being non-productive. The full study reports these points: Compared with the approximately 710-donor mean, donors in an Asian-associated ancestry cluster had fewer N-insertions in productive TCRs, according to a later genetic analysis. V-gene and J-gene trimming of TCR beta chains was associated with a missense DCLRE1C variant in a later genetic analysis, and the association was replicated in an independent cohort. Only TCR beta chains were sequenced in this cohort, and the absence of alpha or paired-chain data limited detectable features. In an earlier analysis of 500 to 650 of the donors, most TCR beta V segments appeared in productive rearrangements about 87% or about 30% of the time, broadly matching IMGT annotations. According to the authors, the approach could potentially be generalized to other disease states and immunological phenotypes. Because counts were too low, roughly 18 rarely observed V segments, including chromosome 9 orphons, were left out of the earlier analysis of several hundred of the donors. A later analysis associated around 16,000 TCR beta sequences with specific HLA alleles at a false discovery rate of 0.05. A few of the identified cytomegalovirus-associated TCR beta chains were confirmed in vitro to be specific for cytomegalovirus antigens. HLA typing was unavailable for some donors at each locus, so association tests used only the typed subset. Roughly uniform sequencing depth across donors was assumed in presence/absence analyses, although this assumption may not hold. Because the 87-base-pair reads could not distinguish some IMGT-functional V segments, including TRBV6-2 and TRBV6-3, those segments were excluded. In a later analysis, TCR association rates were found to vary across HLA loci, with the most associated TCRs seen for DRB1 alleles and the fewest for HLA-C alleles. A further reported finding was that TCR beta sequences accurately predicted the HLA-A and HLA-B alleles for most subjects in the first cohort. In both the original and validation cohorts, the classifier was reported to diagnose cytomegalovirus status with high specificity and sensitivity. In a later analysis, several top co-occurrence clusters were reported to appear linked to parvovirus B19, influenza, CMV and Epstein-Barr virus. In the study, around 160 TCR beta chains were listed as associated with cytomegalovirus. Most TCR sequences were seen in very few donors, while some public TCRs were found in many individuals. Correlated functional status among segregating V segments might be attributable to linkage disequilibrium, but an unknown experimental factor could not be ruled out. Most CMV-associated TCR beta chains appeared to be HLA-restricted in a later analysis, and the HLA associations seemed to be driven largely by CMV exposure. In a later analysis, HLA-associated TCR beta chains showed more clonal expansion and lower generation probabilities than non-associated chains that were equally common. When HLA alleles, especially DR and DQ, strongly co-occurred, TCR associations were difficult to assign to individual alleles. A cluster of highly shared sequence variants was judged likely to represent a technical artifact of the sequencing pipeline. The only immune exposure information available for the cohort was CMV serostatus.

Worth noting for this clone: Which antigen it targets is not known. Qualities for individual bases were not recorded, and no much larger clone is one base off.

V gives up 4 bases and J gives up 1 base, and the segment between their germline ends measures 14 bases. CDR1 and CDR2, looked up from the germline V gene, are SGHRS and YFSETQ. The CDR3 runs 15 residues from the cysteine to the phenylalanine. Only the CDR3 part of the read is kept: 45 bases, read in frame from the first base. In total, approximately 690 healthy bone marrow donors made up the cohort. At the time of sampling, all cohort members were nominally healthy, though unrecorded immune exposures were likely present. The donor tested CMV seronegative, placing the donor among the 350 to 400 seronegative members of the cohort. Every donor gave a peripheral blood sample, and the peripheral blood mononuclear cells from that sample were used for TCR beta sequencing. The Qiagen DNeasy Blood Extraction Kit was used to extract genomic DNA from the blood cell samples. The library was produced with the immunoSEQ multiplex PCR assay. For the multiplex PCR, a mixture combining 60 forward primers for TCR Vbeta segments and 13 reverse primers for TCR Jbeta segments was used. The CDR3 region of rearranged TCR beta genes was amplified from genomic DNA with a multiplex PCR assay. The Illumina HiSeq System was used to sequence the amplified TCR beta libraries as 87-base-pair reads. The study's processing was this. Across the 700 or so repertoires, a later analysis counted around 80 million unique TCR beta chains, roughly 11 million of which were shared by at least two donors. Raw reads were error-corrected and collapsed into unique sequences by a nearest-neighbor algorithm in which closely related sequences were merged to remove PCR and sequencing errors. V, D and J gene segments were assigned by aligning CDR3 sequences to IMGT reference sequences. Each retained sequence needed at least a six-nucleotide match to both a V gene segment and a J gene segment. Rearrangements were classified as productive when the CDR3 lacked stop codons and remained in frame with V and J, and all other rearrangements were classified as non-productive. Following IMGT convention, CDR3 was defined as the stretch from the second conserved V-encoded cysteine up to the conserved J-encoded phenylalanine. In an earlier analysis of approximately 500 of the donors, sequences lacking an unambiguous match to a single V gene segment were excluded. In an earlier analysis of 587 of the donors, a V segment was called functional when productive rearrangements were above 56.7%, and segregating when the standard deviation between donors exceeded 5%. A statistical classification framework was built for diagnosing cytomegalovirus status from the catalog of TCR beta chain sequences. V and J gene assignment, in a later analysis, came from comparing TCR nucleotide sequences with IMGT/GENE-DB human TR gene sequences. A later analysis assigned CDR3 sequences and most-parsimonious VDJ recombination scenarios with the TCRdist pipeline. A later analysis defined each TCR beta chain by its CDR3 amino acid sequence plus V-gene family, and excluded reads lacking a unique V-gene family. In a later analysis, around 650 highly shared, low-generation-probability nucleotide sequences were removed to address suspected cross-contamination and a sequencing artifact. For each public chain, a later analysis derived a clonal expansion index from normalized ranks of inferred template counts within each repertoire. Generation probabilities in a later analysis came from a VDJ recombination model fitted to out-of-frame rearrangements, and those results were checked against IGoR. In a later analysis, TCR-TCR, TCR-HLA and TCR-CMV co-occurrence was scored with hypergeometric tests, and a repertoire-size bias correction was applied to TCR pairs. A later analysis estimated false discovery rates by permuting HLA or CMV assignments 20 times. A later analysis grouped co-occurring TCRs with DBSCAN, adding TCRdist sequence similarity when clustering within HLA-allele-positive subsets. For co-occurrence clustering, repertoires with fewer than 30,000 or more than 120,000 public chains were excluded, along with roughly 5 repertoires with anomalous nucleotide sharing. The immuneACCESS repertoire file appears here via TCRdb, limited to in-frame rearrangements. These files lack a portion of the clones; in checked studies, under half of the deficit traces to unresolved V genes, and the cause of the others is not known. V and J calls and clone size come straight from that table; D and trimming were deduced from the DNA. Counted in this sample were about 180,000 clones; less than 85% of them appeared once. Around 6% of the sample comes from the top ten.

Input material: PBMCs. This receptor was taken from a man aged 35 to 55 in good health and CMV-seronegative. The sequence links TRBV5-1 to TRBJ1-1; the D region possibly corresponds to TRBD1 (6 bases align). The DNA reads TGCGCCAGCAGCCCGGGGGCGGGGGCGAACACTGAAGCTTTCTTT. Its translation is CASSPGAGANTEAFF.